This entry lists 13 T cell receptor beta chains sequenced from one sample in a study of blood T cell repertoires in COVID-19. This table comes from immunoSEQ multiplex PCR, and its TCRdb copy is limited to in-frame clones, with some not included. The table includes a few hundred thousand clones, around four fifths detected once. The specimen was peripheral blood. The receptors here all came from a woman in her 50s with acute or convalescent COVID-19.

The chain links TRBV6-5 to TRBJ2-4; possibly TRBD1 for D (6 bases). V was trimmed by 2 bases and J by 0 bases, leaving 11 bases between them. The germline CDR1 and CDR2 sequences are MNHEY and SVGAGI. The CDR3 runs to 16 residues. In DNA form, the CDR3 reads TGTGCCAGCAGTTACCAATCAGGGGTAGCCAAAAACATTCAGTACTTC. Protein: CASSYQSGVAKNIQYF.

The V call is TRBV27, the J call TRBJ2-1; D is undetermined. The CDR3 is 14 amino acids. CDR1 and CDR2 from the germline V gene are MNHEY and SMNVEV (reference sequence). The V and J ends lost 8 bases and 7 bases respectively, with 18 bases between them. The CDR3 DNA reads TGTGCCAGCGGAATTCAGCGACCTGCGAATGAGCAGTTCTTC. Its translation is CASGIQRPANEQFF.

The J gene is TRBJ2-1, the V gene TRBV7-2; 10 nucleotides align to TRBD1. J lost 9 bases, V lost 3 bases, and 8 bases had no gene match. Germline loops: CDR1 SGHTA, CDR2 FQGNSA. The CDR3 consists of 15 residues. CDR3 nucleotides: TGTGCCAGCAGCTTCACGACCGGGACAGGGGCTGAGCAGTTCTTC. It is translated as CASSFTTGTGAEQFF.

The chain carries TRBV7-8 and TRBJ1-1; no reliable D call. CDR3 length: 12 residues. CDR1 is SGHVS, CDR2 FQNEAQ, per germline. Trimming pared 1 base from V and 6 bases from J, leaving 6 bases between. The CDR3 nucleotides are TGTGCCAGCAGCTTAGGTCTATCTGAAGCTTTCTTT. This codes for CASSLGLSEAFF.

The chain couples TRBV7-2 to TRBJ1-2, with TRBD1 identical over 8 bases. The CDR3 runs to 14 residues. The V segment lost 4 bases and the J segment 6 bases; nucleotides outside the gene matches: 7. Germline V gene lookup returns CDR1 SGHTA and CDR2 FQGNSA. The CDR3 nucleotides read TGTGCCAGCAGCTCATTCTCGACAGGGGATGGCTACACCTTC. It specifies CASSSFSTGDGYTF.

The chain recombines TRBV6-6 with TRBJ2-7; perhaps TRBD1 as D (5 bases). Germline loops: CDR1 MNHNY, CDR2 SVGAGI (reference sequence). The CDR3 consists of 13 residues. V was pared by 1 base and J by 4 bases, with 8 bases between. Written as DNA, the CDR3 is TGTGCCAGCAGTTACTTGGGGCCATACGAGCAGTACGTC. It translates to CASSYLGPYEQYV.

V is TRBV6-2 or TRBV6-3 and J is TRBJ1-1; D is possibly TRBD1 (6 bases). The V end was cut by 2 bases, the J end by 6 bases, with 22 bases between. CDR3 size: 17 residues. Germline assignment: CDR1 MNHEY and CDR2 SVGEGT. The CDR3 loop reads CASSYPEGESRSAEAFF. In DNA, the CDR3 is TGTGCCAGCAGTTACCCAGAGGGGGAAAGCAGGTCGGCTGAAGCTTTCTTT.

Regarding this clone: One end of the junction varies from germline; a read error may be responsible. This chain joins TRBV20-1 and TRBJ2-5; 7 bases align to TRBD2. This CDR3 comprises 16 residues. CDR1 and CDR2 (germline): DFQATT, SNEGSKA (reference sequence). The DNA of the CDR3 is TGCAGTGCTAGTGCTGTTGCCCGGACTAGAAAGCTGATCCAGCACTTC. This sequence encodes CSASAVARTRKLIQHF.

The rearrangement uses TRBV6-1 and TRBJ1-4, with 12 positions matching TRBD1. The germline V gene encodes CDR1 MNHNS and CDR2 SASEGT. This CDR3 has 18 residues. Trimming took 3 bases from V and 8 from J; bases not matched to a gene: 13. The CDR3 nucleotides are TGTGCCAGCAGTGACCCCCCGGGACAGGGGGCGGGAAACGAAAAACTGTTTTTT. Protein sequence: CASSDPPGQGAGNEKLFF.

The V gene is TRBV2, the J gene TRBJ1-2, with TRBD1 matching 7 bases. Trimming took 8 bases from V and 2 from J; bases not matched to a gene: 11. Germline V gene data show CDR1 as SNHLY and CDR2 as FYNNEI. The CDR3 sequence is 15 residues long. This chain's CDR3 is CASSRAGTANYGYTF. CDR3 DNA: TGTGCCAGCTCTAGGGCCGGGACAGCAAACTATGGCTACACCTTC.

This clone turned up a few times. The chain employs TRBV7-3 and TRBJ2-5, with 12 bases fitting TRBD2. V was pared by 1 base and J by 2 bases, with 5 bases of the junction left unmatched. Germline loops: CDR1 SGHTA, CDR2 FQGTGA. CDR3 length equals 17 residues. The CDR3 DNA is TGTGCCAGCAGCTTAAGGTCTAGCGGGAGGGGGCAAGAGACCCAGTACTTC. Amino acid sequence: CASSLRSSGRGQETQYF. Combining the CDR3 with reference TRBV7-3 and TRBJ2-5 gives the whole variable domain GAGVSQTPSNKVTEKGKYVELRCDPISGHTALYWYRQSLGQGPEFLIYFQGTGAADDSGLPNDRFFAVRPEGSVSTLKIQRTERGDSAVYLCASSLRSSGRGQETQYFGPGTRLLVL.

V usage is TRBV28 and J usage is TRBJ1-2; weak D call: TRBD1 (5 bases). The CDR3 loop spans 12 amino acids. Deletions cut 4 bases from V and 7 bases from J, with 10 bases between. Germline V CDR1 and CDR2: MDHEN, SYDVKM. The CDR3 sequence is CASSSPGLGYTF. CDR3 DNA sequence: TGTGCCAGCAGTTCTCCAGGGCTTGGCTACACCTTC.

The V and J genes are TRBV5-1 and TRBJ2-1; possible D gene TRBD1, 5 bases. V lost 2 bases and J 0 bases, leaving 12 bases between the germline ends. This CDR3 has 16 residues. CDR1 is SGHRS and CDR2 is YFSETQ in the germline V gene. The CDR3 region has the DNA TGCGCCAGCAGCTTCCTACAGGCGAGCTCCTACAATGAGCAGTTCTTC. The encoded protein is CASSFLQASSYNEQFF.